What follows are 5 T cell receptor beta chains derived from one specimen sequenced in a study of Graves' ophthalmopathy and Graves' hyperthyroidism. The sequenced template was RNA, covering the TCR beta CDR3 region. Amplification began with first-round RT-PCR using HTBI primers, then second-round multiplex PCR was performed. One entry per CDR3 protein results from TCRdb running MiXCR on the multiplex PCR reads. The table shows some 210,000 distinct CDR3 sequences, with 25% to 35% occurring only once. Source material: peripheral blood. The receptors originated from a man aged 50 to 59 with Graves' ophthalmopathy.

This rearrangement joins TRBV6-2 or TRBV6-3 to TRBJ1-1; TRBD1 is a possible D gene (6 bases). The V and J ends lost 6 bases and 6 bases respectively, with 11 bases between them. The CDR3 totals 12 residues. Germline lookup yields CDR1 MNHEY and CDR2 SVGEGT. DNA of the CDR3: TGTGCCAGCAGCCACACAGGGTCTGAAGCTTTCTTT. Residues: CASSHTGSEAFF.

This clonotype was found many times. The CDR3 DNA follows: TGTGCCAGCAGTTACTGGACCGGGACAGGGGGTTATAGCAATCAGCCCCAGCATTTT. It encodes CASSYWTGTGGYSNQPQHF. The rearrangement joins TRBV6-2 or TRBV6-3 to TRBJ1-5; 11 bases agree with TRBD1. With V trimmed by 1 base and J by 0 bases, 8 bases remained unmatched. Germline V gene data show CDR1 as MNHEY and CDR2 as SVGEGT. The CDR3 runs to 19 residues.

The table lists this clonotype with many counts. J is TRBJ1-5 and V is TRBV2; TRBD1 agrees at 8 bases. This CDR3 spans 14 amino acids. Germline values: CDR1 SNHLY, CDR2 FYNNEI. The V gene end was trimmed by 5 bases and the J gene end by 7 bases; junction bases not matched to a gene: 7. Here the CDR3 reads CASSPTGDGQPQHF. Written as DNA, the CDR3 is TGTGCCAGCAGTCCGACAGGGGACGGGCAGCCCCAGCATTTT.

The genes are TRBV20-1 and TRBJ1-1; D gene ambiguous. The germline CDR1 and CDR2 sequences are DFQATT and SNEGSKA (reference sequence). The ends were cut back, 0 bases at V and 6 bases at J, with 14 bases in the middle. The length of the CDR3 is 14 residues. DNA for the CDR3: TGCAGTGCTAGAGAGACCTTTCTATCAGCTGAAGCTTTCTTT. Protein: CSARETFLSAEAFF.

This clonotype was counted ten times or more. The gene calls are TRBV19 and TRBJ1-5; 10 nucleotides line up with TRBD1. The CDR3 is 16 amino acids. V dropped 5 bases and J dropped 6; count of bases not matched to a gene: 10. Per the germline V gene, CDR1 is LNHDA and CDR2 is SQIVND (reference sequence). The CDR3: CASSGRQGAVSQPQHF. The CDR3 bases are TGTGCCAGTAGTGGAAGACAGGGGGCTGTGAGTCAGCCCCAGCATTTT.